The 24 T cell receptor beta chains given below trace back to one sample, sequenced in a study of blood T cells in healthy people across ages. Then a second PCR, running roughly 7 to 11 cycles, was carried out with a sample-barcoded 5' primer and a J-beta primer mix. TCRdb reprocessed the 5' RACE reads via MiXCR and lists one record per CDR3 protein. The sample has around 780,000 distinct CDR3 sequences; approximately 24% are singletons. This same sample was also taken into another study, of T cells of mothers and their children.

Input material: blood. These receptors came from a boy aged 10-17 years in good health.

This clonotype appeared a few times. The chain carries TRBV10-1 and TRBJ2-5, with 9 bases matching TRBD1. Near its end, the DNA agrees better with TRBJ2-1, so the J call may be wrong. This CDR3 contains 15 residues. Germline CDR1 and CDR2: WNHNN and SYGVQD (reference sequence). CDR3 protein: CASSDGQGYPNEQFF. The CDR3 DNA reads TGCGCCAGCAGTGATGGACAGGGGTATCCCAATGAGCAGTTCTTC.

The V and J genes are TRBV7-6 and TRBJ2-5; 9 bases are shared with TRBD2. Germline V gene lookup returns CDR1 SGHVS and CDR2 FNYEAQ. Trimming removed 5 bases from V and 4 bases from J; junction bases left unmatched: 11. This CDR3 has 16 amino acids. The CDR3 DNA follows: TGTGCCAGCAGCGGGCTCGCGGGGGGGATACGAGAGACCCAGTACTTC. Its protein is CASSGLAGGIRETQYF.

This chain connects TRBV6-1 to TRBJ1-4, with a tentative D call TRBD1 (5 bases). Trimming pared 8 bases from V and 0 bases from J, leaving 13 bases between. CDR1 is MNHNS and CDR2 is SASEGT in the germline V gene. The CDR3 consists of 15 residues. The CDR3 sequence: CASLRGPATNEKLFF. CDR3 nucleotides: TGTGCCAGCCTGAGGGGTCCAGCAACTAATGAAAAACTGTTTTTT.

The rearrangement uses TRBV4-2 and TRBJ2-5; possibly TRBD2 for D (5 bases). Trimming pared 0 bases from V and 6 bases from J, leaving 14 bases between. This CDR3 is 15 amino acids long. CDR1 is LGHNA and CDR2 is YNFKEQ in the germline V gene. This chain's CDR3 is CASSQEEESGQTQYF. The CDR3 DNA reads TGTGCCAGCAGCCAAGAGGAGGAATCCGGCCAGACCCAGTACTTC.

This clonotype turned up a few times. V and J are TRBV5-1 and TRBJ2-1, with 7 bases identical to TRBD2. Germline V gene data show CDR1 as SGHRS and CDR2 as YFSETQ. This CDR3 has 11 residues. Losses at the gene ends were 4 bases for V and 8 bases for J; bases not matched to a gene: 0. This chain's CDR3 is CASSREDEQFF. CDR3 nucleotides: TGCGCCAGCAGCCGGGAGGATGAGCAGTTCTTC.

The rearrangement links TRBV30 to TRBJ2-4; the D gene could be TRBD1 or TRBD2 (5 bases each). This CDR3 spans 16 amino acids. Germline values: CDR1 GTSNPN, CDR2 SVGIG (reference sequence). Trimming took off 0 bases at V and 1 base at J, with 13 bases between the two ends. For the CDR3, the DNA is TGTGCCTGGAGTGTACGCGAGGGGTGGGCCAAAAACATTCAGTACTTC. It encodes CAWSVREGWAKNIQYF.

This clonotype turned up a few times. This rearrangement joins TRBV7-9 to TRBJ1-3; unclear D gene. This CDR3 is built from 16 residues. Trimming took 3 bases from V and 0 from J, leaving 12 bases between them. Germline V gene data show CDR1 as SEHNR and CDR2 as FQNEAQ (reference sequence). CDR3 DNA sequence: TGTGCCAGCAGCTTCCGGACGGACCTCTCTGGAAACACCATATATTTT. Its protein is CASSFRTDLSGNTIYF.

CDR3 residues: CASSQDFKDLDTQYF. The CDR3 DNA reads as TGTGCCAGCAGCCAAGACTTTAAAGACTTGGATACGCAGTATTTT. The genes are TRBV3-1 and TRBJ2-3; D not resolved. V was shortened by 0 bases and J by 6 bases, with 13 bases between the two germline ends. This CDR3 contains 15 residues. CDR1 LGHDT and CDR2 YNNKEL come from the germline V gene (reference sequence).

This clonotype occurred once. J is TRBJ2-5 and V is TRBV20-1, with 7 bases fitting TRBD2. CDR1 is DFQATT and CDR2 is SNEGSKA in the germline V gene (reference sequence). The CDR3 length is 12 residues. With V trimmed by 1 base and J by 5 bases, 1 base remained unmatched. CDR3 protein: CSARAREETQYF. The CDR3 nucleotides are TGCAGTGCTAGAGCGCGGGAGGAGACCCAGTACTTC.

This clonotype was counted between two and nine times. The gene calls are TRBV29-1 and TRBJ2-7; 8 bases fit TRBD1. The V gene's germline CDR1 is SQVTM and CDR2 ANQGSEA. The CDR3 runs 14 residues. Losses at the gene ends were 3 bases for V and 1 base for J; bases not matched to a gene: 5. DNA of the CDR3: TGCAGCGTTGAGGTGAGACAGGGGTCCTACGAGCAGTACTTC. The encoded protein is CSVEVRQGSYEQYF.

This clonotype was counted a few times. The chain carries TRBV15 and TRBJ2-5, with a tentative D call TRBD1 (6 bases). CDR3 length: 15 residues. Germline V CDR1 and CDR2: LNHNV, YYDKDF (reference sequence). Trimming removed 6 bases at V and 1 base at J, with 15 bases between. The CDR3 bases are TGTGCCACCAGTCCTGGAAGGGGGAGCCAAGAGACCCAGTACTTC. Translating it yields CATSPGRGSQETQYF.

This clonotype was seen once. J is TRBJ1-4 and V is TRBV7-9, with D maybe TRBD1 (6 bases). This CDR3 comprises 15 residues. Trimming took off 5 bases at V and 8 bases at J, with 18 bases between the two ends. The V gene's germline CDR1 is SEHNR and CDR2 FQNEAQ (reference sequence). This CDR3 reads CASSQPQGMGEKLFF. CDR3 DNA: TGTGCCAGCAGCCAGCCTCAGGGGATGGGGGAAAAACTGTTTTTT.

DNA for the CDR3: TGTGCCACCGCGGGAAGGGGCAGGGGGAACAATGAGCAGTTCTTC. Protein: CATAGRGRGNNEQFF. The chain employs TRBV3-1 and TRBJ2-1; D may be TRBD1 (7 bases). This CDR3 is 15 amino acids long. Deletions cut 10 bases from V and 5 bases from J, with 21 bases between. CDR1 is LGHDT and CDR2 is YNNKEL in the germline V gene (reference sequence).

V gene TRBV15 combines with J gene TRBJ2-2; D might be TRBD2 (5 bases). Germline-derived CDR1 and CDR2 are LNHNV and YYDKDF (reference sequence). V was pared by 1 base and J by 6 bases, with 15 bases between. The CDR3 has 16 amino acids. The CDR3 region is CATSRGGKRKPGELFF. Written as DNA, the CDR3 is TGTGCCACCAGCAGAGGAGGGAAAAGGAAACCCGGGGAGCTGTTTTTT.

On this clonotype itself: An end of the junction does not agree with germline; a read error may underlie this. The chain links TRBV13 to TRBJ2-4; 7 bases are shared with TRBD1. This CDR3 spans 13 amino acids. Germline values: CDR1 PRHDT, CDR2 FYEKMQ (reference sequence). CDR3 nucleotides: TGTGCCAGCAGTCTCCTAAGTGACAGGGAGACTTCGTTC. It codes for CASSLLSDRETSF.

This clonotype was detected only a few times. The V and J genes are TRBV9 and TRBJ1-1, with TRBD1 as a possible D gene (5 bases). This CDR3 spans 13 amino acids. Per the germline V gene, CDR1 is SGDLS and CDR2 is YYNGEE. V shed 4 bases and J shed 2 bases, with 9 bases lying between them. The CDR3 DNA sequence: TGTGCCAGCAGCTGGGACTTAAACACTGAAGCTTTCTTT. Translating gives CASSWDLNTEAFF.

This clonotype has a handful of counts. J is TRBJ2-5 and V is TRBV20-1; D is possibly TRBD2 (6 bases). TRBJ2-7 matches the DNA end more closely, so the J call is doubtful. Germline assignment: CDR1 DFQATT and CDR2 SNEGSKA (reference sequence). The CDR3 loop spans 13 amino acids. CDR3 amino acids: CSARELTSYEQYF. The CDR3 DNA is TGCAGTGCTAGAGAACTGACTAGTTACGAGCAGTACTTC.

V and J are TRBV6-5 and TRBJ1-5; 10 nucleotides match TRBD1. This CDR3 region has 15 residues. The V segment lost 4 bases and the J segment 3 bases; nucleotides outside the gene matches: 3. Germline CDR1 and CDR2: MNHEY and SVGAGI. The CDR3 DNA follows: TGTGCCAGCAGTTGGACAGGGGGGAACAATCAGCCCCAGCATTTT. This translates into CASSWTGGNNQPQHF.

The rearrangement joins TRBV27 to TRBJ2-7; 7 positions agree with TRBD2. V lost 5 bases and J lost 12; bases outside the gene matches: 19. This CDR3 region has 15 residues. Germline values: CDR1 MNHEY, CDR2 SMNVEV (reference sequence). CDR3 in amino acids: CASSPVGEGRPSAYF. CDR3 nucleotide sequence: TGTGCCAGCAGTCCCGTTGGGGAGGGCAGACCCTCGGCGTACTTC.

This rearrangement joins TRBV2 to TRBJ2-3, with unresolved D. CDR3 length: 10 amino acids. Germline assignment: CDR1 SNHLY and CDR2 FYNNEI. The V gene lost 7 bases and the J gene lost 4 bases, with 3 bases spanning the gap. CDR3 nucleotides: TGTGCCAGCAATCCAGATACGCAGTATTTT. Residues: CASNPDTQYF.

The chain recombines TRBV29-1 with TRBJ2-7; tentatively, D is TRBD1 (5 bases). Per germline, CDR1 SQVTM and CDR2 ANQGSEA. Trimming shortened V by 4 bases and J by 2 bases, and 12 bases separated the two germline ends. The CDR3 consists of 13 residues. CDR3 sequence (DNA): TGCAGCGTTGGACAGTTTGGACCCTACGAGCAGTACTTC. The encoded protein is CSVGQFGPYEQYF.

Only a few counts were recorded for this clonotype. This chain joins TRBV28 and TRBJ1-3, with D tentatively TRBD1 (5 bases). There are 17 residues in the CDR3. The V gene's germline CDR1 is MDHEN and CDR2 SYDVKM. Trimming removed 5 bases from V and 0 bases from J, with 17 bases in between. CDR3 sequence reads: CASSGLRRGHSGNTIYF. The CDR3 DNA follows: TGTGCCAGCAGTGGATTGAGGAGGGGCCACTCTGGAAACACCATATATTTT. The full variable domain, in which reference TRBV28 and TRBJ1-3 provide the parts outside the CDR3, is DVKVTQSSRYLVKRTGEKVFLECVQDMDHENMFWYRQDPGLGLRLIYFSYDVKMKEKGDIPEGYSVSREKKERFSLILESASTNQTSMYLCASSGLRRGHSGNTIYFGEGSWLTVV.

This sequence joins TRBV12-3 or TRBV12-4 and TRBJ2-5; 9 bases map to TRBD1. The V gene end was trimmed by 5 bases and the J gene end by 4 bases; junction bases not matched to a gene: 8. CDR3 length equals 15 residues. DNA for the CDR3: TGTGCCAGCAGTCCTCTCGGACAGGGGTCAGAGACCCAGTACTTC. Protein product: CASSPLGQGSETQYF.

This chain links TRBV24-1 with TRBJ2-4; weak D call: TRBD2 (6 bases). There are 13 residues in the CDR3. Germline-derived CDR1 and CDR2 are KGHDR and SFDVKD. V lost 5 bases and J lost 8, with 12 bases in between. CDR3 in DNA: TGTGCCACCAGTGGGGGGGAAGGAGACATTCAGTACTTC. The encoded protein is CATSGGEGDIQYF.